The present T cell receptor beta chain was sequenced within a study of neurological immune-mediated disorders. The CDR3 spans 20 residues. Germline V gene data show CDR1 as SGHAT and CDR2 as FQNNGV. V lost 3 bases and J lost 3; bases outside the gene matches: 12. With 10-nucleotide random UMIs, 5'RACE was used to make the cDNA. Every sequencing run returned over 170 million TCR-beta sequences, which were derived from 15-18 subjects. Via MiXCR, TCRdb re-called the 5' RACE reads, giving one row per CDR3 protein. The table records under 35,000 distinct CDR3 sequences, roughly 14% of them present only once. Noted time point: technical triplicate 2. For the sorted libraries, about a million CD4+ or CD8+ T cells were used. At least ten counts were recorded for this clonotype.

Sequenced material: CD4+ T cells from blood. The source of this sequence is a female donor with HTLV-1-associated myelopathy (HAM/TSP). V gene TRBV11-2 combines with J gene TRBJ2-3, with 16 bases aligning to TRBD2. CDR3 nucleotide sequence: TGTGCCAGCAGCTTGACTCCGGGACTAGCGGGGGGGCTTAGAACAGATACGCAGTATTTT. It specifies CASSLTPGLAGGLRTDTQYF.